This T cell receptor (beta chain) originates from a study of cytomegalovirus exposure and HLA in healthy donors. Primers for the PCR totalled 60 Vbeta and 13 Jbeta. Some clones are missing from TCRdb's copy, which holds only in-frame ones; the method was immunoSEQ multiplex PCR. The table lists around 60,000 clones. Details on this clone: The antigen is unknown.

General study findings and limits: Previously analyzed data showed that most TCR beta V segments were productive at a frequency of about 90% or about 30%. Reports described diagnosis of cytomegalovirus status by the classifier as highly specific and sensitive.

Donors in the study were healthy people who gave bone marrow. The sequencing sample was made of PBMCs. This receptor was identified in a man younger than 40 in good health and CMV-seropositive.

The CDR3 DNA follows: TGTGCCAGCAGGCCCCGGGAAACTCATACAGATACGCAGTATTTT. Translating gives CASRPRETHTDTQYF. The chain employs TRBV9 and TRBJ2-3; tentative D call: TRBD2 (5 bases). Trimming left V 5 bases short and J 3 bases short, with 16 bases between. The CDR3 is 15 residues long. Germline-derived CDR1 and CDR2 are SGDLS and YYNGEE.